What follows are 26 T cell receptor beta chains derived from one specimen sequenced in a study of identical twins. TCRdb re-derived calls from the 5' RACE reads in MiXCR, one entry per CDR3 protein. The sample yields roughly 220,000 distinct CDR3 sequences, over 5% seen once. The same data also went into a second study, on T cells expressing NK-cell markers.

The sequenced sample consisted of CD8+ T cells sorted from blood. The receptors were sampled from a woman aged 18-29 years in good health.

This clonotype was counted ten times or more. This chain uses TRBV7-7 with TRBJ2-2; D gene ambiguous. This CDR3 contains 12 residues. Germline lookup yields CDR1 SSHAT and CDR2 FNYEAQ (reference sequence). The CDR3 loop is CASRHSTGELFF. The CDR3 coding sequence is TGTGCTAGCCGCCATTCCACCGGGGAGCTGTTTTTT. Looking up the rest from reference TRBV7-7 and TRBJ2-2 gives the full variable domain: GAGVSQSPRYKVTKRGQDVTLRCDPISSHATLYWYQQALGQGPEFLTYFNYEAQPDKSGLPSDRFSAERPEGSISTLTIQRTEQRDSAMYRCASRHSTGELFFGEGSRLTVL.

Written as DNA, the CDR3 is TGTGCCAGCAGGAAGGGGAGGGCAACGGCGGCTTTCTTT. It codes for CASRKGRATAAFF. This chain links TRBV6-1 with TRBJ1-1; D might be TRBD1 (5 bases). Between the trimmed V and J ends, which lost 6 bases and 11 bases, there was a span of 19 bases. CDR1 is MNHNS and CDR2 is SASEGT in the germline V gene. The CDR3 contains 13 residues.

The chain's CDR3 is CASSKVDGISYEQYF. CDR3 coding DNA: TGTGCCAGCAGCAAGGTGGACGGCATCTCCTACGAGCAGTACTTC. The chain links TRBV13 to TRBJ2-7; D not resolved. From germline, CDR1 is PRHDT and CDR2 FYEKMQ (reference sequence). V lost 5 bases, J lost 0 bases, and 14 bases lay in between. The CDR3 contains 15 residues.

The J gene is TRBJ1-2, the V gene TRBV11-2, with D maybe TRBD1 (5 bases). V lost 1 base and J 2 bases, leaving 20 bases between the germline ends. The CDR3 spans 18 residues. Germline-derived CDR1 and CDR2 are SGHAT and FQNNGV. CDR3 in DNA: TGTGCCAGCAGCTTAGTGGGGCAGAGCGAGTATACCAACTATGGCTACACCTTC. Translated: CASSLVGQSEYTNYGYTF.

Here the CDR3 DNA reads TGTGCCAGCACCAAACACGGACTAGCGGTAAGCTCCTACAATGAGCAGTTCTTC. This gives the protein CASTKHGLAVSSYNEQFF. The rearrangement uses TRBV11-2 and TRBJ2-1, with TRBD2 matching 10 bases. V lost 7 bases, J lost 0 bases, and 12 bases stayed unmatched. The CDR3 totals 18 residues. The germline gives CDR1 SGHAT, CDR2 FQNNGV.

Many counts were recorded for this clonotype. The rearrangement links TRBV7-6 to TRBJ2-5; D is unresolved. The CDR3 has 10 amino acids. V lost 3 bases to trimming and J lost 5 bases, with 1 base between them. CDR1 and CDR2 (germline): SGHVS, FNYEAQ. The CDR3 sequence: CASSLETQYF. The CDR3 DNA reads TGTGCCAGCAGCTTGGAGACCCAGTACTTC.

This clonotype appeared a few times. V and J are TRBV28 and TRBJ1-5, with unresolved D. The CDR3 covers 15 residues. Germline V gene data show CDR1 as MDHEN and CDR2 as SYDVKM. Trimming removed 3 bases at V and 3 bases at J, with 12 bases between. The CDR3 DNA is TGTGCCAGCAGTTTCCCGGGTATTACCAATCAGCCCCAGCATTTT. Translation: CASSFPGITNQPQHF.

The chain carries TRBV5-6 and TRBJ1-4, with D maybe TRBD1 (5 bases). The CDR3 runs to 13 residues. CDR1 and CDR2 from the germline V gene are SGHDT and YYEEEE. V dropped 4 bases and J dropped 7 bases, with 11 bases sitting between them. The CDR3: CASSPAGIEKLFF. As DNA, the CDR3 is TGTGCCAGCAGCCCGGCAGGGATTGAAAAACTGTTTTTT.

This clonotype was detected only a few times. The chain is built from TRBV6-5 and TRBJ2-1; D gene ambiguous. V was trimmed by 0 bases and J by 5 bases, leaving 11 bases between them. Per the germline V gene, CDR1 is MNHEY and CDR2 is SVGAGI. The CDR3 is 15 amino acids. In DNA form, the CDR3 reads TGTGCCAGCAGTTACTCCATGGACGGAGACAATGAGCAGTTCTTC. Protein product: CASSYSMDGDNEQFF.

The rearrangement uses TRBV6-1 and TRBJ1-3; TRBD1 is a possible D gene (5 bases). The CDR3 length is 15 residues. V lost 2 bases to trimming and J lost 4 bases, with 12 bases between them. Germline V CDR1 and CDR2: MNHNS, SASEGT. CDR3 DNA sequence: TGTGCCAGCAGTGAATTGGGGGGATCCGGAAACACCATATATTTT. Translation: CASSELGGSGNTIYF.

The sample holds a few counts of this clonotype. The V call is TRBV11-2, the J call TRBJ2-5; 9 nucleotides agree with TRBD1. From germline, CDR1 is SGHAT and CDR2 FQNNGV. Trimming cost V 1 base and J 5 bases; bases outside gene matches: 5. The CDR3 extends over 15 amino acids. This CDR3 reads CASSLGGTGYETQYF. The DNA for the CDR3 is TGTGCCAGCAGCTTAGGAGGGACAGGGTATGAGACCCAGTACTTC.

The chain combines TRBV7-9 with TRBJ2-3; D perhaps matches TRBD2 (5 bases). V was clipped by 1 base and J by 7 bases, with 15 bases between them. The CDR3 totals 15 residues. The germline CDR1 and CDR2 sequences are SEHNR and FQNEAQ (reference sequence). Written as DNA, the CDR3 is TGTGCCAGCAGCTTAGGGAGGTCTAGCCGGCATACGCAGTATTTT. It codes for CASSLGRSSRHTQYF.

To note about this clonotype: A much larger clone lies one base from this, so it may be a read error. The CDR3 spells CASSVETGDSYEKYF. CDR3 coding DNA: TGTGCCAGCAGCGTAGAGACAGGGGATTCCTACGAGAAGTACTTC. The chain uses TRBV9 and TRBJ2-7; TRBD1 matches 8 bases. The germline V gene has CDR1 SGDLS and CDR2 YYNGEE. The CDR3 totals 15 residues.

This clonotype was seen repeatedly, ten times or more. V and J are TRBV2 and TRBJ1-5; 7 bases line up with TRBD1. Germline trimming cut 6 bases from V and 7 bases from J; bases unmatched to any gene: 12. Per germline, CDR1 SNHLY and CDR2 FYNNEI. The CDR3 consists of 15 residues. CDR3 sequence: CASSLVEGAGQPQHF. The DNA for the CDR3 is TGTGCCAGCAGCCTGGTCGAGGGGGCGGGACAGCCCCAGCATTTT.

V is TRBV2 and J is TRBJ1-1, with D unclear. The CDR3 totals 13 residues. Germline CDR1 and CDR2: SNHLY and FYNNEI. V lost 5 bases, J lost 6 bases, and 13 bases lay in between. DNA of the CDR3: TGTGCCAGCAGTATACTCTCTCAGGCTGAAGCTTTCTTT. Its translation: CASSILSQAEAFF.

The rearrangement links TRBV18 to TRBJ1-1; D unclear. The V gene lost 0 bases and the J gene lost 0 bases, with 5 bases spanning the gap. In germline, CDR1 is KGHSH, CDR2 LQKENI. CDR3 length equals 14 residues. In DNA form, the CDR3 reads TGTGCCAGCTCACCACCGTCTATGAACACTGAAGCTTTCTTT. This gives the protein CASSPPSMNTEAFF.

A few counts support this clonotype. CDR3 sequence: CASTPFDRNSGGYTF. CDR3 nucleotides: TGTGCCAGCACCCCCTTTGACAGGAACTCCGGGGGCTACACCTTC. This rearrangement joins TRBV6-2 or TRBV6-3 to TRBJ1-2; D is perhaps TRBD1 (6 bases). The CDR3 sequence is 15 residues long. From germline, CDR1 is MNHEY and CDR2 SVGEGT. Trimming stripped 7 bases from V and 8 bases from J, with 23 bases between.

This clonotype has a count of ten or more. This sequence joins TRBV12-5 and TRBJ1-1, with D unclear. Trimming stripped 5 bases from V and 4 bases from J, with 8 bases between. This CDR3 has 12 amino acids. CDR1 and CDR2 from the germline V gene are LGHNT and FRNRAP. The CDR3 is CASGPTSTEAFF. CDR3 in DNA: TGTGCTAGTGGTCCGACCTCCACTGAAGCTTTCTTT.

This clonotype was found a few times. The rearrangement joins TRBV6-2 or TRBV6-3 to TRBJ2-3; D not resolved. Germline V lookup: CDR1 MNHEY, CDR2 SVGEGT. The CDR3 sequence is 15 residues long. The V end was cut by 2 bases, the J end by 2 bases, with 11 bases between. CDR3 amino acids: CASSYTKLHTDTQYF. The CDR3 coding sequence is TGTGCCAGCAGTTACACTAAACTTCACACAGATACGCAGTATTTT.

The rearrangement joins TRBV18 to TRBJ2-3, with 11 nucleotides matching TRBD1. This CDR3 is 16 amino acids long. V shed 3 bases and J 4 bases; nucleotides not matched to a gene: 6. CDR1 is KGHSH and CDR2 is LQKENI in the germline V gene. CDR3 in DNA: TGTGCCAGCTCACCTGCACCGGGACAGGGGGCAGATACGCAGTATTTT. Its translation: CASSPAPGQGADTQYF.

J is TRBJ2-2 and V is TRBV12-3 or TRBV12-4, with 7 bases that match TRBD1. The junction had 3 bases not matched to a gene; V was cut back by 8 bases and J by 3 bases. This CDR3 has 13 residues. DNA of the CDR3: TGTGCCAGCCGGGACAGTTACACCGGGGAGCTGTTTTTT. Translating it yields CASRDSYTGELFF.

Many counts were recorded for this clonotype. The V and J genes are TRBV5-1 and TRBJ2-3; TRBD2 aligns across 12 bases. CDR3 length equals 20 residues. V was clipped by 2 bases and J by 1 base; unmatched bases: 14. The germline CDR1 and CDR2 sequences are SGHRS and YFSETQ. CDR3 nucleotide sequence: TGCGCCAGCAGCTTTGTCCCCCGACTAGCGGGAGACCGTGGCACAGATACGCAGTATTTT. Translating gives CASSFVPRLAGDRGTDTQYF.

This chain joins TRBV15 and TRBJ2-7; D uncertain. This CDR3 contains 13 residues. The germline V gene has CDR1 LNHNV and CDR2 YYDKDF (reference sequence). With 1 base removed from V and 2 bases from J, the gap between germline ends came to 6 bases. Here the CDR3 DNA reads TGTGCCACCAGCAGAGCTTTCCCCTACGAGCAGTACTTC. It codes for CATSRAFPYEQYF. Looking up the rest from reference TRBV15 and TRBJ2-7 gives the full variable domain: DAMVIQNPRYQVTQFGKPVTLSCSQTLNHNVMYWYQQKSSQAPKLLFHYYDKDFNNEADTPDNFQSRRPNTSFCFLDIRSPGLGDTAMYLCATSRAFPYEQYFGPGTRLTVT.

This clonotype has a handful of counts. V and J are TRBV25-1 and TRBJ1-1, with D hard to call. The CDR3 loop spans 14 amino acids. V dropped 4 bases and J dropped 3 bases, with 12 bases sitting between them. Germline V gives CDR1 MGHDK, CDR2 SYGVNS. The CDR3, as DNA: TGTGCCAGCAGTGGAAGTGGCATCCACACTGAAGCTTTCTTT. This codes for CASSGSGIHTEAFF.

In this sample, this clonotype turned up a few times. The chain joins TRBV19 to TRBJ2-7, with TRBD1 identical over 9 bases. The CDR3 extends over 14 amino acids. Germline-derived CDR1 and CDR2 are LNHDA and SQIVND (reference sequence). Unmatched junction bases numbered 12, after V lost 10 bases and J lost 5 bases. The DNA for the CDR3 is TGTGCCACCAGAACGGGGACAGGGATCCACGAGCAGTACTTC. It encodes CATRTGTGIHEQYF. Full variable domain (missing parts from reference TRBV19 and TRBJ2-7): DGGITQSPKYLFRKEGQNVTLSCEQNLNHDAMYWYRQDPGQGLRLIYYSQIVNDFQKGDIAEGYSVSREKKESFPLTVTSAQKNPTAFYLCATRTGTGIHEQYFGPGTRLTVT.

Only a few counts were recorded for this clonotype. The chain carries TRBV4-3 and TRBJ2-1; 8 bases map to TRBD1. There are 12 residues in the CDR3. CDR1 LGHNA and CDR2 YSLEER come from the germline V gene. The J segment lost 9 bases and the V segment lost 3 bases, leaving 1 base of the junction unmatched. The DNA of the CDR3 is TGCGCCAGCAGCCACAGGGGGCGTGAGCAGTTCTTC. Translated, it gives CASSHRGREQFF.